Each of the 29 T cell receptor beta chains below was sequenced from the same sample in a study of T cells in Graves' hyperthyroidism and ophthalmopathy. TCR beta CDR3 sequences were amplified from RNA transcripts. The HTBI set primed first-round TCR CDR3 RT-PCR. TCRdb used MiXCR to reprocess the multiplex PCR reads, holding one entry per CDR3 protein. The sample includes approximately 400,000 distinct CDR3 sequences, around 15% seen only once; the top ten take roughly 21%. Input material: blood. The source of these receptors is a woman under 40 with Graves' ophthalmopathy.

A few counts support this clonotype. The chain has TRBV6-2 or TRBV6-3 and TRBJ2-3; D might be TRBD1 (6 bases). Per germline, CDR1 MNHEY and CDR2 SVGEGT. This CDR3 is 18 amino acids long. Between the trimmed V and J ends, which lost 2 bases and 0 bases, there was a span of 18 bases. The CDR3 here is CASSYLTRTATSTDTQYF. CDR3 in DNA: TGTGCCAGCAGTTACCTAACAAGGACAGCTACAAGCACAGATACGCAGTATTTT.

The chain joins TRBV6-6 to TRBJ2-1; D may correspond to TRBD1 or TRBD2 (6 bases each). The CDR3 has 17 residues. The V end was cut by 0 bases, the J end by 4 bases, with 16 bases between. The germline gives CDR1 MNHNY, CDR2 SVGAGI (reference sequence). Written as DNA, the CDR3 is TGTGCCAGCAGTTACTCTACTACAGGGACTCGGTACAATGAGCAGTTCTTC. This sequence encodes CASSYSTTGTRYNEQFF.

The sample holds many counts of this clonotype. This chain uses TRBV20-1 with TRBJ2-5, with D uncertain. The CDR3 is 14 amino acids. Trimming left V 2 bases short and J 1 base short, with 11 bases between. Germline V gene lookup returns CDR1 DFQATT and CDR2 SNEGSKA (reference sequence). CDR3 sequence (DNA): TGCAGTGCTAGACCTGCGAGCGCCCAAGAGACCCAGTACTTC. This codes for CSARPASAQETQYF.

This chain joins TRBV20-1 and TRBJ2-1, with a possible D match to TRBD1 (6 bases). CDR1 and CDR2 from the germline V gene are DFQATT and SNEGSKA (reference sequence). The length of the CDR3 is 15 residues. The V end was cut by 0 bases, the J end by 6 bases, with 15 bases between. CDR3 DNA: TGCAGTGCTAGAGAGTACAGGGTATGGGTCAATGAGCAGTTCTTC. Encoded protein: CSAREYRVWVNEQFF.

As to this clonotype: Since a much larger clone is just one base distant, this may be a read error. The chain has TRBV7-6 and TRBJ2-1; 8 nucleotides line up with TRBD2. V was pared by 3 bases and J by 5 bases, with 0 bases of the junction left unmatched. The CDR3 loop spans 13 amino acids. The V gene's germline CDR1 is SGHVS and CDR2 FNYEAQ. The CDR3, as DNA: TGTGCCAGCAGCTTCGGGGGGGACAATGAGCAGTTCTTC. Amino acids: CASSFGGDNEQFF.

The chain has TRBV7-2 and TRBJ1-2; no reliable D call. With 2 bases removed from V and 6 bases from J, the gap between germline ends came to 10 bases. The CDR3 sequence is 13 residues long. Germline lookup yields CDR1 SGHTA and CDR2 FQGNSA. This CDR3 is CASSLNPGDGYTF. The CDR3 nucleotides read TGTGCCAGCAGCTTAAACCCGGGTGATGGCTACACCTTC.

Remarks on this clonotype: A read error may account for a junction end that differs from germline. The CDR3 DNA reads as TGTGTCAGCAGCTTAGTCCCAGGGCAAGAGACCCAGTACTTC. Its protein product is CVSSLVPGQETQYF. V and J are TRBV7-8 and TRBJ2-5; the D gene is possibly TRBD1 (5 bases). CDR1 is SGHVS, CDR2 FQNEAQ, per germline. This CDR3 has 14 amino acids.

The chain combines TRBV20-1 with TRBJ2-1, with 11 positions matching TRBD1. The CDR3 is 16 residues long. Germline V CDR1 and CDR2: DFQATT, SNEGSKA (reference sequence). The CDR3 DNA is TGCAGGGGAACCGGGACAGGGGGGAATTGGAGGAATGAGCAGTTCTTC. Translating it yields CRGTGTGGNWRNEQFF.

This clonotype was seen many times. The J gene is TRBJ1-2, the V gene TRBV6-1, with D maybe TRBD1 (5 bases). The germline CDR1 and CDR2 sequences are MNHNS and SASEGT. V was trimmed by 6 bases and J by 3 bases, leaving 14 bases between them. CDR3 length equals 14 residues. The CDR3 sequence is CASRSLGGDYGYTF. For the CDR3, the DNA is TGTGCCAGCAGGAGTCTGGGGGGGGACTATGGCTACACCTTC.

Regarding this clonotype: This may be a read error, as it is one base from a much larger clone. The rearrangement links TRBV20-1 to TRBJ2-3, with 11 positions matching TRBD2. Trimming removed 1 base from V and 4 bases from J; junction bases left unmatched: 1. The CDR3 covers 14 residues. Germline CDR1 is DFQATT and CDR2 is SNEGSKA (reference sequence). The CDR3 protein is CSARVAGGSDTQYF. The DNA of the CDR3 is TGCAGTGCTAGAGTAGCGGGGGGGTCAGATACGCAGTATTTT.

This chain joins TRBV19 and TRBJ1-3; no reliable D call. This CDR3 contains 13 residues. Trimming took off 7 bases at V and 3 bases at J, with 10 bases between the two ends. In germline, CDR1 is LNHDA, CDR2 SQIVND (reference sequence). In DNA, the CDR3 is TGTGCCAGTATTTCGGGATTTGGAAACACCATATATTTT. Protein: CASISGFGNTIYF.

The chain is built from TRBV4-2 and TRBJ2-7, with D possibly TRBD2 on 6 matching bases. Trimming shortened V by 4 bases and J by 6 bases, and 19 bases separated the two germline ends. This CDR3 comprises 15 residues. The germline V gene has CDR1 LGHNA and CDR2 YNFKEQ. CDR3 amino acids: CASSRQGVGRSEQYF. CDR3 sequence (DNA): TGTGCCAGCAGCCGGCAAGGGGTTGGGAGGAGCGAGCAGTACTTC.

This clonotype was picked up many times. This rearrangement joins TRBV7-3 to TRBJ2-3; 12 bases match TRBD2. After removal of 4 bases from V and 2 bases from J, the junction contained 4 bases not matched to a gene. The CDR3 spans 16 residues. CDR1 is SGHTA, CDR2 FQGTGA, per germline. The CDR3 DNA follows: TGTGCCAGCAGCTCTGGACTAGCGGGGTCCACAGATACGCAGTATTTT. Translated, it gives CASSSGLAGSTDTQYF. The full variable domain, completed using reference TRBV7-3 and TRBJ2-3, is GAGVSQTPSNKVTEKGKYVELRCDPISGHTALYWYRQSLGQGPEFLIYFQGTGAADDSGLPNDRFFAVRPEGSVSTLKIQRTERGDSAVYLCASSSGLAGSTDTQYFGPGTRLTVL.

Ten or more counts support this clonotype. V gene TRBV20-1 combines with J gene TRBJ1-5; perhaps TRBD1 as D (6 bases). Per the germline V gene, CDR1 is DFQATT and CDR2 is SNEGSKA (reference sequence). The V end was cut by 4 bases, the J end by 5 bases, with 18 bases between. The CDR3 is 15 residues long. The CDR3 nucleotides are TGCAGTGCTACTCCCCATTCGGGGGCCGATCAGCCCCAGCATTTT. Amino acid sequence: CSATPHSGADQPQHF.

This clonotype was detected many times. The chain links TRBV6-1 to TRBJ2-7, with 7 bases identical to TRBD1. V gave up 6 bases and J gave up 5 bases; unmatched junction bases: 10. Germline assignment: CDR1 MNHNS and CDR2 SASEGT. The CDR3 is 14 amino acids. As DNA, the CDR3 is TGTGCCAGCAGCTCCGCCGACAGGGTCAACGAGCAGTACTTC. Amino acid sequence: CASSSADRVNEQYF.

The chain is built from TRBV5-4 and TRBJ1-2; no definite D call. Germline V lookup: CDR1 SGHNT, CDR2 YYREEE (reference sequence). This CDR3 is 11 amino acids long. Trimming stripped 5 bases from V and 3 bases from J, with 5 bases between. As DNA, the CDR3 is TGTGCCAGCAGGGCCGACTATGGCTACACCTTC. It codes for CASRADYGYTF.

This chain joins TRBV2 and TRBJ2-3; 10 bases agree with TRBD2. Germline values: CDR1 SNHLY, CDR2 FYNNEI. The CDR3 has 18 amino acids. V lost 3 bases, J lost 0 bases, and 9 bases stayed unmatched. The CDR3: CASSDVAAGGSSTDTQYF. Written as DNA, the CDR3 is TGTGCCAGCAGTGACGTGGCAGCGGGGGGGAGTAGCACAGATACGCAGTATTTT.

This clonotype was recorded many times. This chain connects TRBV6-2 or TRBV6-3 to TRBJ2-1; D is unresolved. Trimming cost V 6 bases and J 1 base, with 4 bases left between them. The length of the CDR3 is 12 residues. Looked up from germline, CDR1 is MNHEY and CDR2 is SVGEGT. The CDR3 DNA reads TGTGCCAGCAGCCCTTCCTACAATGAGCAGTTCTTC. Translated, it gives CASSPSYNEQFF.

This clonotype came up a few times. This rearrangement joins TRBV10-3 to TRBJ2-2; tentatively, D is TRBD2 (6 bases). Germline CDR1 ENHRY, CDR2 SYGVKD. V lost 7 bases and J 6 bases, leaving 12 bases between the germline ends. This CDR3 region has 13 residues. CDR3 in DNA: TGTGCCATCAACAGGAGGGGATCCGGGGAGCTGTTTTTT. The encoded protein is CAINRRGSGELFF.

This clonotype came up a few times. The chain is built from TRBV27 and TRBJ2-1; 11 positions match TRBD2. Trimming at V came to 4 bases and at J to 8 bases, leaving 7 bases not matched to a gene. This CDR3 spans 15 amino acids. Germline lookup yields CDR1 MNHEY and CDR2 SMNVEV (reference sequence). CDR3 nucleotides: TGTGCCAGCAGTTCCCCTAGCGGGGGGTTCTATGAGCAGTTCTTC. It specifies CASSSPSGGFYEQFF.

There are many counts of this clonotype. The rearrangement joins TRBV7-2 to TRBJ2-3; TRBD2 aligns across 8 bases. This CDR3 is 18 amino acids long. Per germline, CDR1 SGHTA and CDR2 FQGNSA. V was pared by 1 base and J by 1 base, with 10 bases of the junction left unmatched. In nucleotides, the CDR3 is TGTGCCAGCAGCTTAGGGGTACCACCGGGGGGGCGCACAGATACGCAGTATTTT. This translates into CASSLGVPPGGRTDTQYF. Filled out from reference TRBV7-2 and TRBJ2-3, the complete variable domain reads GAGVSQSPSNKVTEKGKDVELRCDPISGHTALYWYRQSLGQGLEFLIYFQGNSAPDKSGLPSDRFSAERTGGSVSTLTIQRTQQEDSAVYLCASSLGVPPGGRTDTQYFGPGTRLTVL.

The chain joins TRBV19 to TRBJ1-3, with D possibly matching TRBD1 (5 bases). CDR1 is LNHDA, CDR2 SQIVND, per germline (reference sequence). The CDR3 sequence is 17 residues long. V lost 8 bases and J 0 bases, leaving 20 bases between the germline ends. As DNA, the CDR3 is TGTGCCAGTCGCCGGGACCGCCGGTTCAACTCTGGAAACACCATATATTTT. Residues: CASRRDRRFNSGNTIYF.

The chain carries TRBV12-3 or TRBV12-4 and TRBJ2-3; D uncertain. The CDR3 length is 15 residues. V lost 3 bases and J lost 4, with 14 bases in between. The CDR3 nucleotides read TGTGCCAGCAGTTTTGAGCACCCCCCCGCAGATACGCAGTATTTT. Protein: CASSFEHPPADTQYF.

In this sample, this clonotype turned up many times. The chain couples TRBV12-3 or TRBV12-4 to TRBJ1-3; perhaps TRBD1 as D (5 bases). The ends were cut back, 8 bases at V and 0 bases at J, with 20 bases in the middle. CDR3 length: 17 residues. The CDR3 here is CASQGRYKESSGNTIYF. CDR3 nucleotides: TGTGCCAGCCAGGGACGGTACAAAGAGTCCTCTGGAAACACCATATATTTT.

This clonotype was counted many times. The chain links TRBV28 to TRBJ1-2; D is unresolved. The V gene's germline CDR1 is MDHEN and CDR2 SYDVKM. This CDR3 comprises 11 residues. V lost 5 bases and J lost 6, with 7 bases in between. The DNA for the CDR3 is TGTGCCAGCAGTCCGAATCATGGCTACACCTTC. Its protein product is CASSPNHGYTF.

There are a few counts of this clonotype. The V and J genes are TRBV10-2 and TRBJ2-2; 8 bases are a match to TRBD1. The germline CDR1 and CDR2 sequences are WSHSY and SAAADI. The CDR3 covers 14 residues. The V segment lost 7 bases and the J segment 1 base; nucleotides outside the gene matches: 2. CDR3 in amino acids: CASTGQGNTGELFF. The CDR3 nucleotides are TGCGCCAGCACTGGACAGGGGAACACCGGGGAGCTGTTTTTT.

This clonotype was recorded at least ten times. The chain is built from TRBV20-1 and TRBJ2-3; D unclear. Trimming left V 5 bases short and J 1 base short, with 10 bases between. This CDR3 has 13 amino acids. Looked up from germline, CDR1 is DFQATT and CDR2 is SNEGSKA (reference sequence). CDR3 nucleotide sequence: TGCAGTGCTCCACGCGCTGGCACAGATACGCAGTATTTT. Translation gives CSAPRAGTDTQYF.

In its sample, this clonotype was seen many times. This chain joins TRBV3-1 and TRBJ1-2, with a weak D call TRBD1 (5 bases). The CDR3 has 17 residues. With 3 bases removed from V and 0 bases from J, the gap between germline ends came to 17 bases. Germline assignment: CDR1 LGHDT and CDR2 YNNKEL (reference sequence). The CDR3 loop is CASSQASGTGANYGYTF. The CDR3 bases are TGTGCCAGCAGCCAGGCCTCAGGGACGGGAGCTAACTATGGCTACACCTTC.

In its sample, this clonotype was seen many times. The gene calls are TRBV20-1 and TRBJ2-1; maybe TRBD2 (6 bases). Germline V CDR1 and CDR2: DFQATT, SNEGSKA (reference sequence). The CDR3 contains 14 residues. The V gene lost 3 bases and the J gene lost 9 bases, with 18 bases spanning the gap. CDR3 region: CSARLGPRGGEQFF. DNA of the CDR3: TGCAGTGCTAGGCTGGGGCCGCGGGGCGGTGAGCAGTTCTTC.